Sequencing of this T cell receptor beta chain was carried out in a study of CD8 T cells in ankylosing spondylitis (dated by TCRdb to 2016 to 2017). About the study as a whole: The study profiled T cell receptor beta repertoires in healthy donors and ankylosing spondylitis patients to find disease-linked TCR variants. The full study cohort was made up of about 24 ankylosing spondylitis patients and 108 healthy donors. Peripheral blood was sampled, and synovial fluid was additionally collected from ankylosing spondylitis patients. Results and caveats for the whole study, not just this receptor: A CD8+ phenotype was shown by the disease-linked clones, which were found at relatively low frequencies in peripheral blood. The disease-linked clones were reported as significantly enriched in matched synovial fluid samples from ankylosing spondylitis patients. A TCR beta motif made up of several highly homologous amino acid variants appeared to be characteristic of blood from ankylosing spondylitis patients. Some of the motif variants had been reported before in the synovial fluid and blood of reactive arthritis patients, a finding that suggests common disease-initiation mechanisms.

This clonotype appeared a few times. Its antigen is currently not known. No much larger clonotype is one base removed from it; base qualities were not supplied. For CDR1 and CDR2, the germline V gene lists SGHRS and YFSETQ. From the cysteine up to the phenylalanine, the CDR3 has a length of 14 residues. Only CDR3 DNA is held: 42 bases, read in frame from base 1. V was cut back by 4 bases and J by 6 bases, leaving a gap of 14 bases between them. Sequenced using an Illumina HiSeq 2500. Quantitative 5'-RACE with molecular barcodes was used to prepare TCR beta libraries. The paper's data handling went like this. To identify disease-linked TCR variants, a new computational method was used, one built on a probabilistic model of VDJ rearrangement. The public reads were reanalyzed by TCRdb: fastp trimming at Q25, MiXCR alignment, in-frame beta chains only. Rows with a matching CDR3 protein are joined into one entry that keeps the most common DNA and genes. It is TCRdb's table, rather than the study itself, that gives the V and J calls and clone size. The sample table lists under 450,000 distinct CDR3 sequences, 20% to 25% of them with a count of one. Around 12% of the sample is taken by the ten largest.

Recombination joined TRBV5-1 with TRBJ2-1; the D gene could be either TRBD1 or TRBD2, each agreeing at 6 bases. The clonotype comes from a male donor with ankylosing spondylitis or in good health (not recorded which). Source material: blood, either unsorted or a sorted T cell fraction (not recorded which). CDR3 loop: CASSLATGANEQFF. The bases read TGCGCCAGCAGCCTCGCCACGGGGGCCAATGAGCAGTTCTTC.